This entry concerns a single T cell receptor (beta chain). The sample comes from a study of blood T cell repertoires in COVID-19. Study summary: Samples came from the United States, Italy and Spain, spanning acute and convalescent COVID-19. Sample material is recorded as cDNA or gDNA derived from T cells, B-cell-depleted T cells, or PBMCs.

TCRdb keeps only in-frame clones here, not all; method: immunoSEQ multiplex PCR. The sample includes 130,000 to 150,000 clones, around four fifths of them seen just once. Trimming stripped 6 bases from V and 2 bases from J, with 16 bases between. This CDR3 has 15 amino acids. The germline V gene has CDR1 LNHDA and CDR2 SQIVND (reference sequence). The clonotype was recovered from a woman aged 40 to 55 with active or convalescent COVID-19. The sample was peripheral blood. The chain employs TRBV19 and TRBJ1-1; D might be TRBD1 (5 bases). CDR3 region: CASSSGRGRNTEAFF. The CDR3 nucleotides read TGTGCCAGTAGCTCAGGGAGGGGAAGAAACACTGAAGCTTTCTTT.